A single sample is the source of the 16 T cell receptor beta chains below, sequenced in a study of cytomegalovirus exposure and HLA in healthy donors. The PCR was carried out with 60 Vbeta primers and 13 Jbeta primers. TCRdb's copy holds only in-frame clones and misses some; the assay was immunoSEQ multiplex PCR. The table includes about 120,000 clones, about four fifths detected once. The sequencing sample was made of PBMCs. These receptors all stem from a female donor in good health and CMV-seropositive.

This clone was seen once. This sequence joins TRBV6-6 and TRBJ1-5, with 11 nucleotides matching TRBD1. The J segment lost 7 bases and the V segment lost 4 bases, leaving 3 bases of the junction unmatched. The CDR3 totals 14 residues. Germline V CDR1 and CDR2: MNHNY, SVGAGI (reference sequence). The CDR3 region has the DNA TGTGCCAGCAGTTCGGGACAGGGGGGGCAGCCCCAGCATTTT. This gives the protein CASSSGQGGQPQHF.

The chain has TRBV30 and TRBJ1-3; the match to TRBD1 covers 7 bases. Germline CDR1 is GTSNPN and CDR2 is SVGIG (reference sequence). CDR3 length: 19 residues. With 1 base clipped from V and 3 bases from J, the junction kept 18 bases outside the gene matches. As DNA, the CDR3 is TGTGCCTGGAGTGGACTTTCCGGTCAGGGGGGTAGAAGTGGAAACACCATATATTTT. It specifies CAWSGLSGQGGRSGNTIYF. The complete variable domain, with remaining parts taken from reference TRBV30 and TRBJ1-3, reads SQTIHQWPATLVQPVGSPLSLECTVEGTSNPNLYWYRQAAGRGLQLLFYSVGIGQISSEVPQNLSASRPQDRQFILSSKKLLLSDSGFYLCAWSGLSGQGGRSGNTIYFGEGSWLTVV.

The chain recombines TRBV7-9 with TRBJ1-1, with no clear D. The germline V gene encodes CDR1 SEHNR and CDR2 FQNEAQ (reference sequence). The CDR3 has 15 amino acids. V was shortened by 6 bases and J by 5 bases, with 19 bases between the two germline ends. CDR3 in DNA: TGTGCCAGCAGGTCAGTTAACCCCGTCGGGACTGAAGCTTTCTTT. Encoded protein: CASRSVNPVGTEAFF.

V and J are TRBV9 and TRBJ1-1, with D perhaps matching TRBD1 (6 bases). The CDR3 covers 15 residues. The V gene lost 4 bases and the J gene lost 1 base, with 14 bases spanning the gap. Germline V gene data show CDR1 as SGDLS and CDR2 as YYNGEE. CDR3 DNA: TGTGCCAGCAGCCCAACCGGGACACGGAACACTGAAGCTTTCTTT. Its protein is CASSPTGTRNTEAFF.

The rearrangement links TRBV18 to TRBJ2-5, with 7 bases identical to TRBD2. This CDR3 is built from 15 residues. J lost 4 bases, V lost 5 bases, and 10 bases had no gene match. The germline V gene has CDR1 KGHSH and CDR2 LQKENI. DNA of the CDR3: TGTGCCAGCTCAATCTCCGAGGGAGGGCGAGAGACCCAGTACTTC. This translates into CASSISEGGRETQYF.

The genes are TRBV4-1 and TRBJ2-5; D may be TRBD1 (6 bases). The J call may not be correct, given that the DNA end is closer to TRBJ2-7. The CDR3 extends over 14 amino acids. CDR1 and CDR2 from the germline V gene are MGHRA and YSYEKL. The CDR3 loop reads CASSQLPGAYEQYF. For the CDR3, the DNA is TGCGCCAGCAGCCAATTGCCAGGGGCGTACGAGCAGTACTTC.

This clone was counted a single time. This chain joins TRBV27 and TRBJ2-2; no definite D call. V lost 3 bases to trimming and J lost 6 bases, with 8 bases between them. The CDR3 length is 13 residues. Germline-derived CDR1 and CDR2 are MNHEY and SMNVEV (reference sequence). CDR3 bases: TGTGCCAGCAGTTTTACTCAGGCCGGGGAGCTGTTTTTT. It codes for CASSFTQAGELFF.

The V gene is TRBV5-6, the J gene TRBJ2-1, with D perhaps TRBD2 (5 bases). The V end lost 4 bases, the J end lost 5 bases, and 19 bases lay between the germline ends. CDR1 SGHDT and CDR2 YYEEEE come from the germline V gene. The CDR3 is made up of 16 amino acids. In nucleotides, the CDR3 is TGTGCCAGCAGCCTCTGGAGGCGGACCCTAAACAATGAGCAGTTCTTC. Translating gives CASSLWRRTLNNEQFF.

Here the CDR3 reads CASRDRGKNTIYF. The CDR3 DNA sequence: TGTGCCAGCCGGGACAGGGGAAAGAACACCATATATTTT. The rearrangement joins TRBV5-8 to TRBJ1-3; 10 bases are a match to TRBD1. Trimming removed 7 bases from V and 7 bases from J; junction bases left unmatched: 5. CDR1 and CDR2 from the germline V gene are SGHTS and YDEGEE. The CDR3 is 13 residues long.

The chain carries TRBV5-6 and TRBJ2-5; 7 bases map to TRBD1. After removal of 0 bases from V and 4 bases from J, the junction contained 9 bases not matched to a gene. This CDR3 comprises 16 residues. CDR1 and CDR2 (germline): SGHDT, YYEEEE. CDR3 sequence: CASSLGTTGNGETQYF. CDR3 in DNA: TGTGCCAGCAGCTTGGGGACGACAGGGAATGGAGAGACCCAGTACTTC. Together with reference TRBV5-6 and TRBJ2-5, the CDR3 gives the full variable domain: DAGVTQSPTHLIKTRGQQVTLRCSPKSGHDTVSWYQQALGQGPQFIFQYYEEEERQRGNFPDRFSGHQFPNYSSELNVNALLLGDSALYLCASSLGTTGNGETQYFGPGTRLLVL.

This clone was recorded only once. V gene TRBV11-2 combines with J gene TRBJ2-2; 7 nucleotides match TRBD1. The CDR3 contains 15 residues. Germline V CDR1 and CDR2: SGHAT, FQNNGV. V dropped 6 bases and J dropped 7; count of bases not matched to a gene: 11. The CDR3 nucleotides read TGTGCCAGCAGACCCACAGGGGCTAATTTCGGGGAGCTGTTTTTT. It encodes CASRPTGANFGELFF.

With respect to this clone: A far larger clone differs by one base, so this is likely a read error. J is TRBJ2-1 and V is TRBV7-3; 9 nucleotides agree with TRBD1. Germline V lookup: CDR1 SGHTA, CDR2 FQGTGA. The CDR3 runs to 18 residues. CDR3 in DNA: TGTGCCAGCAACTTAAGTAACACGGGGGACAGGGAAGACAATGAGCAGTTCTTC. It translates to CASNLSNTGDREDNEQFF.

The chain has TRBV30 and TRBJ1-1; TRBD1 matches 8 bases. The CDR3 runs 19 residues. From germline, CDR1 is GTSNPN and CDR2 SVGIG (reference sequence). Germline trimming cut 1 base from V and 4 bases from J; bases unmatched to any gene: 20. Here the CDR3 DNA reads TGTGCCTGGAGTGGCTTGTGGAGGGAACGCACAGGGGGTAGCACTGAAGCTTTCTTT. Translated, it gives CAWSGLWRERTGGSTEAFF.

This chain links TRBV5-4 with TRBJ2-7; possible D gene TRBD2, 5 bases. Trimming took off 4 bases at V and 5 bases at J, with 19 bases between the two ends. Germline CDR1 reads SGHNT; CDR2 reads YYREEE (reference sequence). CDR3 size: 15 residues. CDR3 protein: CASSPGGAAGNEQYF. CDR3 nucleotides: TGTGCCAGCAGCCCCGGTGGCGCGGCGGGCAACGAGCAGTACTTC. The full variable domain, its missing parts supplied by reference TRBV5-4 and TRBJ2-7, is ETGVTQSPTHLIKTRGQQVTLRCSSQSGHNTVSWYQQALGQGPQFIFQYYREEENGRGNFPPRFSGLQFPNYSSELNVNALELDDSALYLCASSPGGAAGNEQYFGPGTRLTVT.

The rearrangement uses TRBV4-1 and TRBJ2-7; TRBD2 matches at 9 bases. The CDR3 is made up of 17 amino acids. Trimming removed 0 bases from V and 5 bases from J; junction bases left unmatched: 11. Looked up from germline, CDR1 is MGHRA and CDR2 is YSYEKL. As DNA, the CDR3 is TGCGCCAGCAGCCAAGATTCATTACGGCGGGGGGGCGACGAGCAGTACTTC. This codes for CASSQDSLRRGGDEQYF.

This rearrangement joins TRBV5-1 to TRBJ1-4; 8 bases match TRBD1. CDR3 length equals 16 residues. Per germline, CDR1 SGHRS and CDR2 YFSETQ. The V segment lost 3 bases and the J segment 10 bases; nucleotides outside the gene matches: 14. CDR3 sequence (DNA): TGCGCCAGCAGCTCCGGACAGGGAGGGTCGCATGGAAAACTGTTTTTT. It encodes CASSSGQGGSHGKLFF.